This T cell receptor beta chain came from a study of blood T cell repertoires in COVID-19. Study information: Sites in the United States, Italy and Spain provided acute and convalescent COVID-19 samples. From T cells, B-cell-depleted T cells, or PBMCs came the material, which was cDNA or gDNA.

As originally analysed: Estimation of nucleated cell counts was performed using reference gene primer amplification. Produced via immunoSEQ multiplex PCR; TCRdb's table is partial and in-frame only. V, J and clone size derive from that table, while D and trimming were established from the DNA sequence. The sample has 210,000 or so clones; about 82% are singletons. Trimming pared 6 bases from V and 8 bases from J, leaving 19 bases between. There are 14 residues in the CDR3. The germline V gene encodes CDR1 SNHLY and CDR2 FYNNEI. The sample taken for sequencing was peripheral blood. The genes are TRBV2 and TRBJ1-2, with a possible D match to TRBD1 (6 bases). The sequence was obtained from a woman of 80 years or more with acute or convalescent COVID-19. The CDR3 DNA is TGTGCCAGCAGCGGGACACCTACATCTATAGGCTACACCTTC. The encoded protein is CASSGTPTSIGYTF.